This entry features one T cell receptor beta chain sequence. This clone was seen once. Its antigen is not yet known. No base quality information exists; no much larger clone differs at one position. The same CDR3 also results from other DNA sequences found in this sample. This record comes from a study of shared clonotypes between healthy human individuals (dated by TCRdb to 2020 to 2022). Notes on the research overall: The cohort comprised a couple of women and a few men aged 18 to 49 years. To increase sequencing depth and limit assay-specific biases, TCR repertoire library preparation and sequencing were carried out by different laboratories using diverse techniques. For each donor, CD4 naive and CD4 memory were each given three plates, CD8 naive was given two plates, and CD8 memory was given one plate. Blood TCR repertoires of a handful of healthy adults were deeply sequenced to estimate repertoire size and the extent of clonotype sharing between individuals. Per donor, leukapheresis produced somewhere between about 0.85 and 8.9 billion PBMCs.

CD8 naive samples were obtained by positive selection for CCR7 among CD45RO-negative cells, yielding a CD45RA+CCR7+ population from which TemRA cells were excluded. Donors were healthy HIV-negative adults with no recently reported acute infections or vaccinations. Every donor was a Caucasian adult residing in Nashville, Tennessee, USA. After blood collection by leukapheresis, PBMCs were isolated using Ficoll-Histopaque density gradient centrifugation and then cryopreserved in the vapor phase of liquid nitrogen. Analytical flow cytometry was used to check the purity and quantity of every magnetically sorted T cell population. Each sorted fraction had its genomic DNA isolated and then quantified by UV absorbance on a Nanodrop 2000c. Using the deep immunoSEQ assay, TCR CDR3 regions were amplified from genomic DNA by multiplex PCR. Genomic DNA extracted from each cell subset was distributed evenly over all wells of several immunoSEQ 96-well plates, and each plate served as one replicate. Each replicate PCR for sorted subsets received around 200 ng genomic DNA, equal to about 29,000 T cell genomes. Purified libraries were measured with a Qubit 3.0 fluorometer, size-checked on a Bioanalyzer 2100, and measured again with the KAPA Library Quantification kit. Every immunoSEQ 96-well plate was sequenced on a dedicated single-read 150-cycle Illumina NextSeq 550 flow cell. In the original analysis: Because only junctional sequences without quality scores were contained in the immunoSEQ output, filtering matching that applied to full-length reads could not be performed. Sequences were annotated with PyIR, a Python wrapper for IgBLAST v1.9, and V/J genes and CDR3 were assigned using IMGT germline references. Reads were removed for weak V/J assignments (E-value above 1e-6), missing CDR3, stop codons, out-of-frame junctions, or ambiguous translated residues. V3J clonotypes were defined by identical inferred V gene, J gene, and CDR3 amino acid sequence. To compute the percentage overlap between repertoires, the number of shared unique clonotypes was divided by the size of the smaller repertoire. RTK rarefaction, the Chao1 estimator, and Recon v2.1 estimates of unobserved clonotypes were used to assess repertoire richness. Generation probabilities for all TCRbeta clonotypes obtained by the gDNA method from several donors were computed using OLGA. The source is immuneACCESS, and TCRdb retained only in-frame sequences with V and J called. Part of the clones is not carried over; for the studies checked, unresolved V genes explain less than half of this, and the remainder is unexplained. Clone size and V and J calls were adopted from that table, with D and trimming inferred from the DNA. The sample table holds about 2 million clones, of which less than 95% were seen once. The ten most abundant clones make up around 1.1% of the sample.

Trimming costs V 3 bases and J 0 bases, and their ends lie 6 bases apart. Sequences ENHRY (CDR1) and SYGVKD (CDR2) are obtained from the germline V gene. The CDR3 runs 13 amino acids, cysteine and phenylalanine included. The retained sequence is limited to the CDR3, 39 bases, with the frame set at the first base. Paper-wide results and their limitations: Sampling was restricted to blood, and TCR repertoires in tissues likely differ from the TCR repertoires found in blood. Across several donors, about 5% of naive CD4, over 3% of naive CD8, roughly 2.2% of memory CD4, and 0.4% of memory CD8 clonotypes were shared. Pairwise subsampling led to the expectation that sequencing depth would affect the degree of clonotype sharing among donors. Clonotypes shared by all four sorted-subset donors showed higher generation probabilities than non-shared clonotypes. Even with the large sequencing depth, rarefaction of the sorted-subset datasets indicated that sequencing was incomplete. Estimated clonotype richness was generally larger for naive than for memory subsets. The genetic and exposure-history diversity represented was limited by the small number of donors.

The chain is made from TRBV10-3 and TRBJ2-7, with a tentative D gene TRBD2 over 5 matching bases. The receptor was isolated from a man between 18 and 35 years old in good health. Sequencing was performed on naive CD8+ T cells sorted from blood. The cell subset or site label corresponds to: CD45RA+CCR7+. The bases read TGTGCCATCAGTGAAGGGAGCTCCTACGAGCAGTACTTC. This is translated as CAISEGSSYEQYF.